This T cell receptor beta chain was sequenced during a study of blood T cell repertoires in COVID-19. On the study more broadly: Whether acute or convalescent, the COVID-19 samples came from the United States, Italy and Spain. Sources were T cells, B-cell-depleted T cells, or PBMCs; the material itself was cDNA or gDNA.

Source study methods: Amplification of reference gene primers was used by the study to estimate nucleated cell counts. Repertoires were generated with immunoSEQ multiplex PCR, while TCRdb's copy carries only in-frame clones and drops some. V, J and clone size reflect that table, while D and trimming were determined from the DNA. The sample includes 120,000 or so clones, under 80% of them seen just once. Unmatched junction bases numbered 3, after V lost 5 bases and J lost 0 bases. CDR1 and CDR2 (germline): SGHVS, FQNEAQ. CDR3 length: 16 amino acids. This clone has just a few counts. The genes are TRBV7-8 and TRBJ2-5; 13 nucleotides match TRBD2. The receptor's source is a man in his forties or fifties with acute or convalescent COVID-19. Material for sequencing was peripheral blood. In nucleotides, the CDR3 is TGTGCCAGCAGCCATGGGACTAGCGGGGACCAAGAGACCCAGTACTTC. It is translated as CASSHGTSGDQETQYF.